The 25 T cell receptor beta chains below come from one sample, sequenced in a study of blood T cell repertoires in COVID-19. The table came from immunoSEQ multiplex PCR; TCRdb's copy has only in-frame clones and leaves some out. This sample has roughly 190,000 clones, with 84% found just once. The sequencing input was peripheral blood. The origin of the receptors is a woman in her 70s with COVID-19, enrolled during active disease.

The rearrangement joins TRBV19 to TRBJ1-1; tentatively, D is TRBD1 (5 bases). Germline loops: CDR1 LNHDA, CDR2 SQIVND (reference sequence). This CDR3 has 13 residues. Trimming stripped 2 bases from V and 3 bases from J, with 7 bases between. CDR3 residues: CASSINRYTEAFF. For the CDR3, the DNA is TGTGCCAGTAGTATAAACAGGTACACTGAAGCTTTCTTT.

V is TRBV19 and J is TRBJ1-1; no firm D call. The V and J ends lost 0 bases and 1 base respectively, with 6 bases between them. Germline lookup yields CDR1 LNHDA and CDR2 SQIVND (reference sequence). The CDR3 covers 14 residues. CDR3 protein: CASSIDNRNTEAFF. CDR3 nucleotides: TGTGCCAGTAGTATAGATAACAGGAACACTGAAGCTTTCTTT.

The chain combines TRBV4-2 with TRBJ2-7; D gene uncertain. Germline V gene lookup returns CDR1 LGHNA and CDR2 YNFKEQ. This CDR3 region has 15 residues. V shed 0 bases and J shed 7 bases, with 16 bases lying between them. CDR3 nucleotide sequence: TGTGCCAGCAGCCAAGACCCGGATCGGAGTGGAGAGCAGTACTTC. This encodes CASSQDPDRSGEQYF.

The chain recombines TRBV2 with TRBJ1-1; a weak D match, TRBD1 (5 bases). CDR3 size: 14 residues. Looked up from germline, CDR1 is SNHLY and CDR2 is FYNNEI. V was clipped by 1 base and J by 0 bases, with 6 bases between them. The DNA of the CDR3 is TGTGCCAGCAGTGAAGTGACAGTGAACACTGAAGCTTTCTTT. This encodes CASSEVTVNTEAFF.

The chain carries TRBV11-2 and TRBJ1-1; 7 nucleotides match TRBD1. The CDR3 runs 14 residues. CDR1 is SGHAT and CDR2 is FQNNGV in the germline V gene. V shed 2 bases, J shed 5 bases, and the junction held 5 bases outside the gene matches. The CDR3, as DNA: TGTGCCAGCAGCTTAACCACAGGGGCTACTGAAGCTTTCTTT. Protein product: CASSLTTGATEAFF.

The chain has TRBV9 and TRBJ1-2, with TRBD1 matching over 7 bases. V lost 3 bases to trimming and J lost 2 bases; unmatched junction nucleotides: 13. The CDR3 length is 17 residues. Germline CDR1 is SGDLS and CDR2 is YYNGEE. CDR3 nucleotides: TGTGCCAGCAGCGCCTCTTCAAGGACAGGATTGAACTATGGCTACACCTTC. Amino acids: CASSASSRTGLNYGYTF.

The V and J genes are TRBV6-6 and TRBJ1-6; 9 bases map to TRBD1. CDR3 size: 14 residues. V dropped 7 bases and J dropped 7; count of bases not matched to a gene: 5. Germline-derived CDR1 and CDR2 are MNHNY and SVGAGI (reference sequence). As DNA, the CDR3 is TGTGCCAGCACCCCGGACAGGGGAAATTCACCCCTCCACTTT. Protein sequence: CASTPDRGNSPLHF.

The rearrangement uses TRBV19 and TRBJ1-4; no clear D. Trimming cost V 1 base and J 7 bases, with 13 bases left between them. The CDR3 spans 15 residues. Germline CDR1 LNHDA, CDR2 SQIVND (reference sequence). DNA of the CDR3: TGTGCCAGTAGTATAGCGGGTCGGCTGGGTGAAAAACTGTTTTTT. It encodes CASSIAGRLGEKLFF.

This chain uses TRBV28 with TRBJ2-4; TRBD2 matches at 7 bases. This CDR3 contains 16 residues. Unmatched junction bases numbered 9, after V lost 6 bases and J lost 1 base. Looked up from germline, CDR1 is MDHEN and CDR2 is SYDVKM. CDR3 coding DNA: TGTGCCAGCAGCCCTCCTCGGCGGGAGGCCAAAAACATTCAGTACTTC. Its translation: CASSPPRREAKNIQYF.

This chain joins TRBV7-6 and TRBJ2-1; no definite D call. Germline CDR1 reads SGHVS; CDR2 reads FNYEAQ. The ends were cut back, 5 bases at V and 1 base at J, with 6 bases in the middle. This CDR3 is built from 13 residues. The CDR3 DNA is TGTGCCAGCAGCCACGGGTCCTACAATGAGCAGTTCTTC. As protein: CASSHGSYNEQFF.

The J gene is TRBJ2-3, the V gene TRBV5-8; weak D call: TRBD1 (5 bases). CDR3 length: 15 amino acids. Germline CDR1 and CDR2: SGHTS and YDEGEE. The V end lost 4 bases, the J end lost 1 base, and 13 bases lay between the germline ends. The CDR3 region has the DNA TGTGCCAGCAGCCTGGAAGGGGCCGGCACAGATACGCAGTATTTT. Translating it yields CASSLEGAGTDTQYF.

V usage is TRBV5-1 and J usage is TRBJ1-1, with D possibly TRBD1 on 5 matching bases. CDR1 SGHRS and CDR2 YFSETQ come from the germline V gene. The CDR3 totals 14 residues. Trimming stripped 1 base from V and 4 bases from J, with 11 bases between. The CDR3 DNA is TGCGCCAGCAGCTTGTTGTTGGGGGGCACTGAAGCTTTCTTT. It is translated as CASSLLLGGTEAFF.

DNA for the CDR3: TGTGCCAGCAGTGAACAGGAACGACGATGGGATGGCTACACCTTC. Its protein product is CASSEQERRWDGYTF. The chain combines TRBV6-1 with TRBJ1-2; D unclear. Per the germline V gene, CDR1 is MNHNS and CDR2 is SASEGT. Trimming stripped 2 bases from V and 6 bases from J, with 16 bases between. The CDR3 length is 15 residues.

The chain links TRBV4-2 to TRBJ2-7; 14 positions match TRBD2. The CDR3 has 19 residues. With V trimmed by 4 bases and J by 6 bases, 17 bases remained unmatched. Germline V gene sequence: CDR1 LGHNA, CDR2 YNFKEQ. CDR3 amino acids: CASSLDSGTSGSPSGEQYF. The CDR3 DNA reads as TGTGCCAGCAGCCTCGACTCCGGGACTAGCGGGAGCCCCTCGGGCGAGCAGTACTTC.

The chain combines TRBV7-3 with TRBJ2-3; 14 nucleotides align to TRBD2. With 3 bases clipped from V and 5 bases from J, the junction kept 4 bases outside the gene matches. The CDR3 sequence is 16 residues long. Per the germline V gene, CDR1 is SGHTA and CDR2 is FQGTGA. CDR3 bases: TGTGCCAGCAGCTTTCTGACTAGCGGGGGGGTAGATACGCAGTATTTT. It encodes CASSFLTSGGVDTQYF.

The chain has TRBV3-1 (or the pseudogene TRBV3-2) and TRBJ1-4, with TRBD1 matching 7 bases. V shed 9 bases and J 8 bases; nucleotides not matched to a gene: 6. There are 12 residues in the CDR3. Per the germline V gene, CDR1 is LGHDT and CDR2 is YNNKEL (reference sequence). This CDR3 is CASTGAGEKLFF. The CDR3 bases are TGTGCCAGTACAGGGGCAGGGGAAAAACTGTTTTTT.

The CDR3 DNA is TGTGCCAGCAGTGGGGCCGGGACAGGGAGGGAGACCCAGTACTTC. Protein sequence: CASSGAGTGRETQYF. V usage is TRBV2 and J usage is TRBJ2-5, with 9 bases matching TRBD1. J lost 5 bases, V lost 4 bases, and 8 bases had no gene match. Germline loops: CDR1 SNHLY, CDR2 FYNNEI. The CDR3 is 15 amino acids.

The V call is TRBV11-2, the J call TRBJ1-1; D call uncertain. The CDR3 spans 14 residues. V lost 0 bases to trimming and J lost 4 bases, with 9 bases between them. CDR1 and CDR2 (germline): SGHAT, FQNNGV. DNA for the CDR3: TGTGCCAGCAGCTTAGATACTGCGAGCACTGAAGCTTTCTTT. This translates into CASSLDTASTEAFF.

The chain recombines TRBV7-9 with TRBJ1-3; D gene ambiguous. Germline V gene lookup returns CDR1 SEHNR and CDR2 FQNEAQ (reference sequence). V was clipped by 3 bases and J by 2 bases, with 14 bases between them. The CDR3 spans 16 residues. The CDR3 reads CASSFVRGITGNTIYF. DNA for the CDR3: TGTGCCAGCAGCTTCGTTAGAGGGATCACTGGAAACACCATATATTTT.

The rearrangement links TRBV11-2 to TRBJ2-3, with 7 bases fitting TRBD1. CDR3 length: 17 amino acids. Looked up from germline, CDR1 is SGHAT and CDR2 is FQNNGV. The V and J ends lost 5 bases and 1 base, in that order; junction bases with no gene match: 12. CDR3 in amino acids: CASSPAKGATGTDTQYF. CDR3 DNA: TGTGCCAGCAGCCCCGCTAAGGGGGCCACAGGCACAGATACGCAGTATTTT. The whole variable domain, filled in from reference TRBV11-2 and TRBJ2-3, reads EAGVAQSPRYKIIEKRQSVAFWCNPISGHATLYWYQQILGQGPKLLIQFQNNGVVDDSQLPKDRFSAERLKGVDSTLKIQPAKLEDSAVYLCASSPAKGATGTDTQYFGPGTRLTVL.

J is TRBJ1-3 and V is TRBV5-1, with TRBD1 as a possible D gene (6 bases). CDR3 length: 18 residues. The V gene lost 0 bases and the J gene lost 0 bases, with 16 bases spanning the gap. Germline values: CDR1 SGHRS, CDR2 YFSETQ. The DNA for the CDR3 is TGCGCCAGCAGCTTGGGTCCTACAGGGCCAGTCTCTGGAAACACCATATATTTT. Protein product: CASSLGPTGPVSGNTIYF.

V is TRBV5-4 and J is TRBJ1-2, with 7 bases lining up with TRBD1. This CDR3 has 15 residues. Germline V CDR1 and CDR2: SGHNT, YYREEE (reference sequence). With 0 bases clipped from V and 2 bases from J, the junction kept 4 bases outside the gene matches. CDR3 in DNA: TGTGCCAGCAGCTTGGCCAGGGGGGCGAACTATGGCTACACCTTC. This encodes CASSLARGANYGYTF. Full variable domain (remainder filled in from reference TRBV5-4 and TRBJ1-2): ETGVTQSPTHLIKTRGQQVTLRCSSQSGHNTVSWYQQALGQGPQFIFQYYREEENGRGNFPPRFSGLQFPNYSSELNVNALELDDSALYLCASSLARGANYGYTFGSGTRLTVV.

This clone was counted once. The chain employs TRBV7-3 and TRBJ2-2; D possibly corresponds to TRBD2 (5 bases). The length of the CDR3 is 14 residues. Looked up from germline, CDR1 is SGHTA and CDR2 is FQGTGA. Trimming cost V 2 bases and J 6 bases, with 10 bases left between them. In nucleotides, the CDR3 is TGTGCCAGCAGCTTATTCTCCGGGGCCGGGGAGCTGTTTTTT. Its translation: CASSLFSGAGELFF.

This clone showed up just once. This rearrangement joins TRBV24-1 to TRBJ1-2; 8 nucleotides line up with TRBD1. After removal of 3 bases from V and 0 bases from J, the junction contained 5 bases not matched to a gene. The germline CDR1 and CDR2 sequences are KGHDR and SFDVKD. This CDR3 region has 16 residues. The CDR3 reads CATSDPHRGANYGYTF. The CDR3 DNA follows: TGTGCCACCAGTGATCCGCACAGGGGGGCTAACTATGGCTACACCTTC.

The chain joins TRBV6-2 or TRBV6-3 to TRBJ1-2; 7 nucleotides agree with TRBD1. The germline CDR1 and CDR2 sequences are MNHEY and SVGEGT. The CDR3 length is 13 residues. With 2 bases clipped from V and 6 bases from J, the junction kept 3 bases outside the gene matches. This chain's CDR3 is CASSYTGVDGYTF. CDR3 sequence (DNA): TGTGCCAGCAGTTACACAGGGGTAGATGGCTACACCTTC.